One sample yielded the 15 T cell receptor beta chains listed below, sequenced in a study of CD8+ T cells in alopecia areata. Indicated treatment: oral pan-JAK inhibitor, 5-10 mg twice daily. Reverse transcription of extracted RNA yielded cDNA, which provided the sequencing template. TCRdb's copy holds only in-frame clones and misses some; the assay was immunoSEQ multiplex PCR. The sample shows some 200,000 clones, 50% to 70% of them seen only once. The material sequenced was CD4+ T cells sorted from blood, taken at week 4, from a patient treated with tofacitinib. Receptors originate from a human donor with alopecia areata.

This clone has more than one count but fewer than ten. The chain uses TRBV10-3 and TRBJ1-1; D is ambiguous. The CDR3 runs to 15 residues. Per the germline V gene, CDR1 is ENHRY and CDR2 is SYGVKD. V shed 2 bases and J shed 3 bases, with 13 bases lying between them. Here the CDR3 DNA reads TGTGCCATCAGTGAGCGGGTCGGTGGGGACACTGAAGCTTTCTTT. The encoded protein is CAISERVGGDTEAFF.

This clone was detected a few times. The chain uses TRBV21-1 and TRBJ2-7; the tabulated D call, TRBD1, remains unverified against the DNA. TRBV21-1 is annotated as a pseudogene. The CDR3 is 16 amino acids. In DNA, the CDR3 is TGTGCCAGCAGCAAAGCTAGATGGCAGGGTGACTACGAGCAGTACTTC. It specifies CASSKARWQGDYEQYF.

The V gene is TRBV15, the J gene TRBJ2-5; maybe TRBD2 (5 bases). In germline, CDR1 is LNHNV, CDR2 YYDKDF (reference sequence). The CDR3 spans 15 residues. With 1 base removed from V and 5 bases from J, the gap between germline ends came to 14 bases. CDR3 coding DNA: TGTGCCACCAGCAGAGTAGAGGGTTCATCGGAGACCCAGTACTTC. It yields the protein CATSRVEGSSETQYF.

The V call is TRBV5-6, the J call TRBJ2-7, with D possibly matching TRBD1 (5 bases). Trimming shortened V by 4 bases and J by 1 base, and 6 bases separated the two germline ends. This CDR3 spans 12 amino acids. Germline V gene data show CDR1 as SGHDT and CDR2 as YYEEEE. CDR3 protein: CASSQGSYEQYF. The CDR3 DNA follows: TGTGCCAGCAGCCAGGGTTCCTACGAGCAGTACTTC.

The chain has TRBV27 and TRBJ2-2, with TRBD2 matching 15 bases. The germline V gene encodes CDR1 MNHEY and CDR2 SMNVEV (reference sequence). CDR3 length: 18 amino acids. The trim removed 1 base at V and 4 bases at J, leaving 4 bases unmatched. The DNA for the CDR3 is TGTGCCAGCAGTTTATTGGGACTAGCGGGGGGACCCACCGGGGAGCTGTTTTTT. This sequence encodes CASSLLGLAGGPTGELFF.

The rearrangement joins TRBV4-3 to TRBJ1-1; weak D call: TRBD1 (5 bases). CDR1 and CDR2 from the germline V gene are LGHNA and YSLEER. V was trimmed by 0 bases and J by 7 bases, leaving 15 bases between them. The CDR3 has 15 residues. This CDR3 is CASSQDIGQGIEAFF. DNA for the CDR3: TGCGCCAGCAGCCAAGATATAGGGCAGGGCATTGAAGCTTTCTTT.

J is TRBJ1-1 and V is TRBV29-1; a possible D gene is TRBD1 (5 bases). CDR3 length: 11 amino acids. Trimming left V 6 bases short and J 4 bases short, with 9 bases between. CDR1 and CDR2 (germline): SQVTM, ANQGSEA. Here the CDR3 DNA reads TGCAGCGTCCTAGACAGCACTGAAGCTTTCTTT. Its protein product is CSVLDSTEAFF.

The chain recombines TRBV2 with TRBJ1-6; 9 bases are shared with TRBD1. Germline assignment: CDR1 SNHLY and CDR2 FYNNEI. Germline trimming cut 9 bases from V and 9 bases from J; bases unmatched to any gene: 9. This CDR3 comprises 14 residues. CDR3 in amino acids: CARDTGGPSSPLHF. CDR3 DNA sequence: TGTGCCAGAGACACAGGGGGCCCTTCTTCACCCCTCCACTTT.

The chain carries TRBV29-1 and TRBJ1-1; D is possibly TRBD1 (5 bases). V gave up 6 bases and J gave up 0 bases, with 11 bases separating them. CDR3 length: 13 amino acids. CDR1 is SQVTM and CDR2 is ANQGSEA in the germline V gene. The CDR3 loop reads CSVGRLLNTEAFF. The CDR3 DNA sequence: TGCAGCGTGGGACGACTTCTGAACACTGAAGCTTTCTTT.

The chain uses TRBV2 and TRBJ2-5, with TRBD2 matching over 8 bases. Germline V gives CDR1 SNHLY, CDR2 FYNNEI. CDR3 length: 15 residues. The ends lost 7 bases at V and 2 bases at J; junction bases unmatched: 9. Here the CDR3 DNA reads TGTGCCAGCACCCTCCAGCGGGGGAAACAAGAGACCCAGTACTTC. The encoded protein is CASTLQRGKQETQYF. Drawing the rest from reference TRBV2 and TRBJ2-5, the complete variable domain is EPEVTQTPSHQVTQMGQEVILRCVPISNHLYFYWYRQILGQKVEFLVSFYNNEISEKSEIFDDQFSVERPDGSNFTLKIRSTKLEDSAMYFCASTLQRGKQETQYFGPGTRLLVL.

V is TRBV6-6 and J is TRBJ1-2, with D possibly matching TRBD1 (6 bases). Per germline, CDR1 MNHNY and CDR2 SVGAGI (reference sequence). V lost 6 bases and J 4 bases, leaving 12 bases between the germline ends. This CDR3 has 13 amino acids. CDR3 nucleotides: TGTGCCAGCAGCCCCGACAGGACCTATGGCTACACCTTC. Translated, it gives CASSPDRTYGYTF.

This sequence joins TRBV25-1 and TRBJ1-5; D unclear. The CDR3 is 13 residues long. Per germline, CDR1 MGHDK and CDR2 SYGVNS. The V end was cut by 1 base, the J end by 6 bases, with 7 bases between. This CDR3 is CASSESDRQPQHF. CDR3 DNA sequence: TGTGCCAGCAGTGAATCCGACCGTCAGCCCCAGCATTTT.

This clone has a handful of counts. CDR3 sequence: CASSVVLVRAPKNIQYF. CDR3 nucleotides: TGTGCCAGCAGCGTAGTGCTAGTAAGGGCGCCCAAAAACATTCAGTACTTC. The chain joins TRBV9 to TRBJ2-4, with D unresolved. In germline, CDR1 is SGDLS, CDR2 YYNGEE. The CDR3 has 17 residues. Trimming stripped 0 bases from V and 2 bases from J, with 15 bases between. Full variable domain (missing parts from reference TRBV9 and TRBJ2-4): DSGVTQTPKHLITATGQRVTLRCSPRSGDLSVYWYQQSLDQGLQFLIQYYNGEERAKGNILERFSAQQFPDLHSELNLSSLELGDSALYFCASSVVLVRAPKNIQYFGAGTRLSVL.

The chain is built from TRBV11-3 and TRBJ2-7; 7 bases agree with TRBD1. CDR1 is SGHNT, CDR2 YENEEA, per germline. The CDR3 spans 14 residues. V gave up 5 bases and J gave up 3 bases; unmatched junction bases: 7. The CDR3 sequence: CASSVAGTDYEQYF. In DNA, the CDR3 is TGTGCCAGCAGCGTAGCCGGGACAGACTACGAGCAGTACTTC.

This clone has just a few counts. CDR3: CSVVPRGDGYTF. CDR3 sequence (DNA): TGCAGCGTTGTCCCGAGGGGAGATGGCTACACCTTC. The chain recombines TRBV29-1 with TRBJ1-2; perhaps TRBD1 as D (5 bases). The CDR3 spans 12 residues. The V end lost 4 bases, the J end lost 6 bases, and 12 bases lay between the germline ends. CDR1 and CDR2 (germline): SQVTM, ANQGSEA.